These 8 T cell receptor beta chains were all obtained from the same sample, sequenced in a study of OX40 agonist ivuxolimab in advanced cancers. Only in-frame clones appear in the TCRdb table, and some are missing; sequencing was by immunoSEQ multiplex PCR. The sample holds tens of thousands of clones, approximately 92% seen once. Sequencing was performed on CD4+ or CD8+ T cells sorted from blood, taken in a trial of the OX40 agonist ivuxolimab. These receptors were collected from an adult with an advanced solid tumor such as melanoma, head and neck, liver or kidney cancer.

The J gene is TRBJ2-7, the V gene TRBV27; D is perhaps TRBD2 (5 bases). Germline V lookup: CDR1 MNHEY, CDR2 SMNVEV (reference sequence). CDR3 size: 13 residues. V was pared by 0 bases and J by 4 bases, with 7 bases between. CDR3 loop: CASSLSGVYEQYF. CDR3 DNA: TGTGCCAGCAGTTTATCGGGAGTATACGAGCAGTACTTC.

The rearrangement joins TRBV6-5 to TRBJ1-5; 8 bases fit TRBD1. With V trimmed by 6 bases and J by 8 bases, 6 bases remained unmatched. Germline V gene lookup returns CDR1 MNHEY and CDR2 SVGAGI. The length of the CDR3 is 13 residues. CDR3 DNA sequence: TGTGCCAGCAGCCCGGACAGGGTGGAGCCCCAGCATTTT. This gives the protein CASSPDRVEPQHF.

V usage is TRBV2 and J usage is TRBJ2-2; D is undetermined. The CDR3 is made up of 12 amino acids. V gave up 7 bases and J gave up 6 bases, with 9 bases separating them. Germline loops: CDR1 SNHLY, CDR2 FYNNEI. For the CDR3, the DNA is TGTGCCAGCAAGGTTCGAGCCGGGGAGCTGTTTTTT. This encodes CASKVRAGELFF. Together with reference TRBV2 and TRBJ2-2, the CDR3 gives the full variable domain: EPEVTQTPSHQVTQMGQEVILRCVPISNHLYFYWYRQILGQKVEFLVSFYNNEISEKSEIFDDQFSVERPDGSNFTLKIRSTKLEDSAMYFCASKVRAGELFFGEGSRLTVL.

The CDR3 reads CASSQTRGYEQYF. CDR3 bases: TGTGCCAGCAGCCAGACCCGGGGCTACGAGCAGTACTTC. This rearrangement joins TRBV14 to TRBJ2-7, with D perhaps TRBD2 (5 bases). Germline CDR1 is SGHDN and CDR2 is FVKESK. This CDR3 spans 13 amino acids. V lost 3 bases and J lost 3, with 9 bases in between.

The V call is TRBV9, the J call TRBJ2-1, with TRBD1 matching 10 bases. This CDR3 is 15 amino acids long. Looked up from germline, CDR1 is SGDLS and CDR2 is YYNGEE. V lost 2 bases, J lost 3 bases, and 2 bases stayed unmatched. This CDR3 reads CASSVGDRGYNEQFF. The CDR3 region has the DNA TGTGCCAGCAGCGTCGGGGACAGGGGCTACAATGAGCAGTTCTTC. Supplemented by reference TRBV9 and TRBJ2-1, the full variable domain reads DSGVTQTPKHLITATGQRVTLRCSPRSGDLSVYWYQQSLDQGLQFLIQYYNGEERAKGNILERFSAQQFPDLHSELNLSSLELGDSALYFCASSVGDRGYNEQFFGPGTRLTVL.

V usage is TRBV7-9 and J usage is TRBJ2-5; 7 nucleotides line up with TRBD2. CDR1 is SEHNR and CDR2 is FQNEAQ in the germline V gene (reference sequence). The CDR3 is 15 residues long. The trim removed 5 bases at V and 5 bases at J, leaving 11 bases unmatched. The CDR3 reads CASSIVREEWETQYF. The CDR3 DNA follows: TGTGCCAGCAGCATCGTCCGGGAGGAATGGGAGACCCAGTACTTC.

The V gene is TRBV21-1, the J gene TRBJ2-5; the table's D call TRBD2 went unverified against the DNA. TRBV21-1 is flagged as a pseudogene. This CDR3 is 15 amino acids long. The CDR3 bases are TGTGCCAGCAGCAAGCGGGGCCACGGGAGAGAGACCCAGTACTTC. Protein: CASSKRGHGRETQYF.

The chain combines TRBV28 with TRBJ1-2; the match to TRBD1 covers 9 bases. V shed 8 bases and J 6 bases; nucleotides not matched to a gene: 13. This CDR3 contains 15 residues. CDR1 and CDR2 (germline): MDHEN, SYDVKM. CDR3 nucleotide sequence: TGTGCCAGCCGGCACCGGGACAGGGTGGACGATGGCTACACCTTC. Translated, it gives CASRHRDRVDDGYTF.